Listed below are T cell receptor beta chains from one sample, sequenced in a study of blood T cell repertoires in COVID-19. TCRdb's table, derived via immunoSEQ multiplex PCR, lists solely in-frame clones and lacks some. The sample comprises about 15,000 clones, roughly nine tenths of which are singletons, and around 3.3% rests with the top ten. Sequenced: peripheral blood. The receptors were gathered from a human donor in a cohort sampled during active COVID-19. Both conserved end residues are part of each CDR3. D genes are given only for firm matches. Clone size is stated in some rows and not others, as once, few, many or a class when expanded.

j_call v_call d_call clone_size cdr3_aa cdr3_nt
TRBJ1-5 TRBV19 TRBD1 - CASSIWTGDQPQHF TGTGCCAGTAGTATTTGGACAGGGGATCAGCCCCAGCATTTT
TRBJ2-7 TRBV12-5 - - CASGLVIRGSYEQYF TGTGCTAGTGGTTTGGTCATCCGGGGTTCCTACGAGCAGTACTTC
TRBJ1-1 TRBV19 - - CASREEGMAEAFF TGTGCCAGTAGGGAGGAAGGGATGGCTGAAGCTTTCTTT
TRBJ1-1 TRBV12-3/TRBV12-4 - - CASRIYTEAFF TGTGCCAGCAGAATCTACACTGAAGCTTTCTTT
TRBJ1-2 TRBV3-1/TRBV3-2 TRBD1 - CASSQGTGGAGYTF TGTGCCAGCAGCCAAGGGACAGGGGGCGCTGGCTACACCTTC
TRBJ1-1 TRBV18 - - CASSPPERRQNTEAFF TGTGCCAGCTCACCACCCGAGCGGAGGCAGAACACTGAAGCTTTCTTT
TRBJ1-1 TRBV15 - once CATSRVQGITEAFF TGTGCCACCAGCAGAGTCCAGGGTATCACTGAAGCTTTCTTT
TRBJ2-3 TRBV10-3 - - CAIGLNTDTQYF TGTGCCATCGGTCTAAACACAGATACGCAGTATTTT
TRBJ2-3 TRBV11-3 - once CASSLTSILTDTQYF TGTGCCAGCAGCTTAACTAGTATTCTCACAGATACGCAGTATTTT
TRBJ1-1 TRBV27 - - CASSFRQNTEAFF TGTGCCAGCAGTTTCCGACAGAACACTGAAGCTTTCTTT
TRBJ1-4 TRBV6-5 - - CASSYVYRVPNEKLFF TGTGCCAGCAGTTACGTTTACAGGGTACCTAATGAAAAACTGTTTTTT
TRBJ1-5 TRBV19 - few CASSIRGSQPQHF TGTGCCAGTAGTATCCGGGGGTCTCAGCCCCAGCATTTT
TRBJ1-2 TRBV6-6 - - CASSTTGKGYTF TGTGCCAGCAGTACTACAGGAAAGGGCTACACCTTC
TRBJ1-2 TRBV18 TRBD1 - CASSPTGGYGYTF TGTGCCAGCTCACCGACAGGGGGCTATGGCTACACCTTC